The 25 T cell receptor beta chains listed next were all sequenced from one sample in a study of blood T cells in healthy people across ages. It was with a sample-barcoded 5' primer and a J-beta primer mix that a second PCR of roughly 7 to 12 cycles was run. Using its own MiXCR run on the 5' RACE reads, TCRdb lists one record per CDR3 protein. The sample has about 1.5 million distinct CDR3 sequences, 42% seen once; the top ten hold roughly 8.2%. The material sequenced was blood. The source is a woman younger than 35 in good health.

For this clonotype: A much larger clone differs by one base, so this may be a read error. The chain recombines TRBV5-1 with TRBJ2-5; the D gene is possibly TRBD1 (5 bases). This CDR3 comprises 15 residues. Trimming removed 9 bases from V and 11 bases from J, with 29 bases in between. Germline CDR1 reads SGHRS; CDR2 reads YFSETQ. The CDR3 is CATNTGDRTANEQYF. Here the CDR3 DNA reads TGCGCCACCAATACCGGTGACAGAACCGCCAATGAGCAGTACTTC. Based on the CDR3 plus reference TRBV5-1 and TRBJ2-5, the full variable domain is KAGVTQTPRYLIKTRGQQVTLSCSPISGHRSVSWYQQTPGQGLQFLFEYFSETQRNKGNFPGRFSGRQFSNSRSEMNVSTLELGDSALYLCATNTGDRTANEQYFGPGTRLLVL.

In its sample, this clonotype was seen a few times. The chain has TRBV2 and TRBJ1-5; D unresolved. The CDR3 sequence is 14 residues long. Trimming removed 4 bases from V and 3 bases from J, with 10 bases in between. Germline CDR1 and CDR2: SNHLY and FYNNEI. The CDR3 sequence: CASSGTEPNQPQHF. CDR3 DNA: TGTGCCAGCAGTGGGACGGAACCCAATCAGCCCCAGCATTTT.

The chain is built from TRBV29-1 and TRBJ1-1; D not resolved. Germline loops: CDR1 SQVTM, CDR2 ANQGSEA. The CDR3 is 12 residues long. Trimming took off 4 bases at V and 0 bases at J, with 6 bases between the two ends. In DNA form, the CDR3 reads TGCAGCGTTGCAGGACTGAACACTGAAGCTTTCTTT. As protein: CSVAGLNTEAFF.

The V call is TRBV24-1, the J call TRBJ2-3, with 7 positions matching TRBD2. This CDR3 has 12 amino acids. J was trimmed by 6 bases and V by 9 bases; bases with no gene match: 5. From germline, CDR1 is KGHDR and CDR2 SFDVKD. The CDR3 protein is CATGGVTDTQYF. The CDR3, as DNA: TGTGCCACCGGGGGGGTGACTGATACGCAGTATTTT.

This clonotype was detected many times. The rearrangement joins TRBV20-1 to TRBJ2-7, with TRBD2 identical over 7 bases. There are 15 residues in the CDR3. The ends lost 6 bases at V and 3 bases at J; junction bases unmatched: 14. Germline loops: CDR1 DFQATT, CDR2 SNEGSKA (reference sequence). The CDR3 region is CSATKTGGNNYEQYF. In DNA form, the CDR3 reads TGCAGTGCCACAAAAACGGGGGGAAACAACTACGAGCAGTACTTC.

This clonotype was seen more than once but under ten times. This sequence joins TRBV5-1 and TRBJ2-1; 10 bases fit TRBD1. The junction had 12 bases not matched to a gene; V was cut back by 0 bases and J by 0 bases. The CDR3 runs 20 residues. The germline V gene has CDR1 SGHRS and CDR2 YFSETQ. Here the CDR3 DNA reads TGCGCCAGCAGCTTGGATCCGGGACAGGGGTATCTGAGCTCCTACAATGAGCAGTTCTTC. Translating it yields CASSLDPGQGYLSSYNEQFF. Supplemented by reference TRBV5-1 and TRBJ2-1, the full variable domain reads KAGVTQTPRYLIKTRGQQVTLSCSPISGHRSVSWYQQTPGQGLQFLFEYFSETQRNKGNFPGRFSGRQFSNSRSEMNVSTLELGDSALYLCASSLDPGQGYLSSYNEQFFGPGTRLTVL.

The chain is built from TRBV27 and TRBJ2-1; either TRBD1 or TRBD2 may supply D (5 bases each). V was trimmed by 4 bases and J by 9 bases, leaving 16 bases between them. CDR1 is MNHEY and CDR2 is SMNVEV in the germline V gene (reference sequence). This CDR3 spans 14 amino acids. The DNA of the CDR3 is TGTGCCAGCAGTTCTACTACGGATGGGACTGAGCAGTTCTTC. Protein product: CASSSTTDGTEQFF.

The chain carries TRBV27 and TRBJ2-7; 7 bases align to TRBD2. This CDR3 spans 17 amino acids. Germline-derived CDR1 and CDR2 are MNHEY and SMNVEV (reference sequence). Unmatched junction bases numbered 26, after V lost 11 bases and J lost 7 bases. This CDR3 is CACWRIGGMTLYNEQYF. The DNA for the CDR3 is TGTGCCTGCTGGCGGATCGGGGGGATGACTCTTTACAATGAGCAGTACTTC.

The chain uses TRBV27 and TRBJ2-5, with D perhaps matching TRBD2 (5 bases). V was clipped by 6 bases and J by 11 bases, with 34 bases between them. This CDR3 has 18 residues. In germline, CDR1 is MNHEY, CDR2 SMNVEV (reference sequence). In DNA, the CDR3 is TGTGCCAGCAGAAATTTTAAAGGAGGCACCTACGCTAACAATGAGCAGTACTTC. Its translation is CASRNFKGGTYANNEQYF.

The gene calls are TRBV3-1 and TRBJ1-3; 7 bases agree with TRBD1. Unmatched junction bases numbered 7, after V lost 4 bases and J lost 7 bases. Germline lookup yields CDR1 LGHDT and CDR2 YNNKEL (reference sequence). This CDR3 is 14 amino acids long. In nucleotides, the CDR3 is TGTGCCAGCAGCCGACAGGGTGGTACGAACACCATATATTTT. This encodes CASSRQGGTNTIYF.

The chain couples TRBV3-1 to TRBJ2-4; D uncertain. Trimming pared 0 bases from V and 7 bases from J, leaving 22 bases between. This CDR3 is built from 18 residues. Germline CDR1 reads LGHDT; CDR2 reads YNNKEL (reference sequence). The CDR3: CASSQDSPMGRGYNIQYF. The CDR3 bases are TGTGCCAGCAGCCAAGATTCTCCCATGGGCAGAGGTTATAACATTCAGTACTTC.

The chain carries TRBV7-2 and TRBJ2-5, with a possible D match to TRBD2 (6 bases). The CDR3 is 15 amino acids. Germline V gene lookup returns CDR1 SGHTA and CDR2 FQGNSA. V lost 1 base and J 5 bases, leaving 14 bases between the germline ends. In DNA, the CDR3 is TGTGCCAGCAGCTTAGTGGGGGTGGCGGGGGAGACCCAGTACTTC. Translating gives CASSLVGVAGETQYF.

The V and J genes are TRBV27 and TRBJ2-1; TRBD2 matches at 7 bases. J lost 9 bases, V lost 2 bases, and 7 bases had no gene match. This CDR3 is 14 amino acids long. Germline V CDR1 and CDR2: MNHEY, SMNVEV (reference sequence). DNA for the CDR3: TGTGCCAGCAGTTTAAACCGGGTAGCGGGTGAGCAGTTCTTC. It encodes CASSLNRVAGEQFF.

This rearrangement joins TRBV5-4 to TRBJ2-5; possibly TRBD1 for D (6 bases). This CDR3 contains 13 residues. With 4 bases removed from V and 5 bases from J, the gap between germline ends came to 12 bases. From germline, CDR1 is SGHNT and CDR2 YYREEE (reference sequence). CDR3 sequence: CASSPRTDETQYF. Here the CDR3 DNA reads TGTGCCAGCAGCCCGAGGACAGACGAGACCCAGTACTTC.

As to this clonotype: The junction does not match germline at one end; this may be a read error. The chain recombines TRBV25-1 with TRBJ1-2, with D unclear. CDR3 length: 13 amino acids. Germline V gene data show CDR1 as MGHDK and CDR2 as SYGVNS. CDR3 residues: CASSPPTDYGCTF. The DNA of the CDR3 is TGTGCCAGCAGCCCTCCGACGGACTATGGCTGCACCTTC.

This clonotype was recorded a few times. The rearrangement joins TRBV7-9 to TRBJ1-1; D not resolved. Germline V gene lookup returns CDR1 SEHNR and CDR2 FQNEAQ (reference sequence). The V end lost 5 bases, the J end lost 1 base, and 14 bases lay between the germline ends. The CDR3 extends over 15 amino acids. CDR3 nucleotide sequence: TGTGCCAGCAGCCCAGGCGGAGGTTGGAACACTGAAGCTTTCTTT. This codes for CASSPGGGWNTEAFF.

This clonotype showed up just a few times. The V and J genes are TRBV12-3 or TRBV12-4 and TRBJ2-5; 9 bases agree with TRBD2. The CDR3 is 15 amino acids. The V gene end was trimmed by 2 bases and the J gene end by 5 bases; junction bases not matched to a gene: 6. The CDR3 reads CASSLRASGDETQYF. CDR3 sequence (DNA): TGTGCCAGCAGTTTAAGGGCTAGCGGGGACGAGACCCAGTACTTC.

The CDR3 DNA sequence: TGTGCCAGCAGTCCCCCCCGATTAGGCCTATATTACGAGCAGTACTTC. It translates to CASSPPRLGLYYEQYF. The chain joins TRBV12-3 or TRBV12-4 to TRBJ2-7; D remains ambiguous. V lost 5 bases to trimming and J lost 4 bases, with 21 bases between them. The CDR3 spans 16 residues.

This clonotype was seen once. The rearrangement uses TRBV5-6 and TRBJ2-3; 16 bases align to TRBD2. This CDR3 is 20 amino acids long. J gave up 0 bases and V 4 bases, and 11 bases lay outside the gene matches. Germline assignment: CDR1 SGHDT and CDR2 YYEEEE. CDR3 coding DNA: TGTGCCAGCAGCACCTTAACCGGGACTAGCGGGGGGGAAAGCACAGATACGCAGTATTTT. Translation: CASSTLTGTSGGESTDTQYF.

The chain carries TRBV12-3 or TRBV12-4 and TRBJ2-1; 13 bases align to TRBD2. The ends lost 2 bases at V and 7 bases at J; junction bases unmatched: 5. This CDR3 is built from 16 residues. In nucleotides, the CDR3 is TGTGCCAGCAGTTTATCACTAGCGGGAGGGTCAAATGAGCAGTTCTTC. It translates to CASSLSLAGGSNEQFF.

The V gene is TRBV6-1, the J gene TRBJ1-2, with no clear D. The V gene's germline CDR1 is MNHNS and CDR2 SASEGT. There are 11 residues in the CDR3. V was shortened by 4 bases and J by 3 bases, with 3 bases between the two germline ends. Here the CDR3 DNA reads TGTGCCAGCAGTGGTTACTATGGCTACACCTTC. The encoded protein is CASSGYYGYTF.

The V and J genes are TRBV7-9 and TRBJ2-1; TRBD2 matches 7 bases. The J call is uncertain, as TRBJ2-7 better fits the DNA end. The CDR3 is 18 amino acids. Germline V lookup: CDR1 SEHNR, CDR2 FQNEAQ (reference sequence). CDR3 amino acids: CASSLAGGSRRSYNEQYF. Here the CDR3 DNA reads TGTGCCAGCAGCTTAGCGGGAGGGTCCCGTCGCTCCTACAATGAGCAGTACTTC.

Points on this clonotype: One junction end does not reproduce the germline sequence, and a read error may be involved. The chain has TRBV20-1 and TRBJ2-4; 10 bases map to TRBD2. The J call may be mistaken, given a closer DNA end match to TRBJ2-7. Looked up from germline, CDR1 is DFQATT and CDR2 is SNEGSKA (reference sequence). The CDR3 spans 16 residues. In DNA, the CDR3 is TGCGGTGCTAGAGATAGTCTCGCTAGCGGGAGTTACGAGCAGTACTTC. Amino acids: CGARDSLASGSYEQYF.

The V call is TRBV6-5, the J call TRBJ2-7, with D hard to call. The CDR3 is 15 amino acids. Trimming stripped 0 bases from V and 2 bases from J, with 11 bases between. The germline V gene has CDR1 MNHEY and CDR2 SVGAGI. The CDR3 is CASSYSLAPTYEQYF. The CDR3 DNA follows: TGTGCCAGCAGTTACTCCTTAGCACCAACCTACGAGCAGTACTTC.

This clonotype appeared many times. This chain connects TRBV29-1 to TRBJ2-7; D might be TRBD1 (5 bases). This CDR3 contains 15 residues. Germline loops: CDR1 SQVTM, CDR2 ANQGSEA. The V end was cut by 7 bases, the J end by 6 bases, with 25 bases between. The CDR3 nucleotides are TGCAGCGCCGTCCCTAATACGGCAGGGTATACCGAGCAGTACTTC. Residues: CSAVPNTAGYTEQYF.